This T cell receptor beta chain was sequenced in a study of T cell responses to AZD1222 COVID-19 vaccine. CDR1 is SGHTA, CDR2 FQGNSA, per germline. V lost 5 bases and J lost 5, with 17 bases in between. The CDR3 spans 15 residues. The protocol was immunoSEQ multiplex PCR, while the TCRdb copy is restricted to in-frame clones and leaves out a portion. The sample carries under 200,000 clones, more than 75% recorded once. This chain uses TRBV7-2 with TRBJ2-3, with D perhaps TRBD1 (5 bases). The specimen comprised peripheral blood, sampled 28 days after the second AZD1222 dose. The TCR originated in an adult who received the AZD1222 COVID-19 vaccine. CDR3 nucleotide sequence: TGTGCCAGCAGCCTCGGACCAGGGAAGGGAGATACGCAGTATTTT. Its translation is CASSLGPGKGDTQYF.